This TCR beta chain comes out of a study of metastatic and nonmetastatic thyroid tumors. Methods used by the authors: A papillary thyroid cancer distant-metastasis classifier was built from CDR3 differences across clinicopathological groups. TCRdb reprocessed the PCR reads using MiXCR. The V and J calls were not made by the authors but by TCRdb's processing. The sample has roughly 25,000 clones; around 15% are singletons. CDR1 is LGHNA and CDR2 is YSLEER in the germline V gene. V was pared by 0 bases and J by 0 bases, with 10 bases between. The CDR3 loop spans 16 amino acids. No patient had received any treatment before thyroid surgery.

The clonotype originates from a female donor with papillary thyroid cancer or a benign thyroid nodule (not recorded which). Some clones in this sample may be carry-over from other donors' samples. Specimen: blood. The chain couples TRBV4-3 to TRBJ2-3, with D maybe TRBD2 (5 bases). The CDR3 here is CASSQDSPGSTDTQYF. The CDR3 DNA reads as TGCGCCAGCAGCCAAGATTCGCCGGGGAGCACAGATACGCAGTATTTT.